The source of this T cell receptor (beta chain) is a study of blood T cell repertoires in COVID-19. As for the study in general: Whether acute or convalescent, the COVID-19 samples came from the United States, Italy and Spain. PBMCs, B-cell-depleted T cells, or T cells were the source of the cDNA or gDNA that made up the material.

Germline V gives CDR1 SQVTM, CDR2 ANQGSEA. Trimming took off 3 bases at V and 6 bases at J, with 12 bases between the two ends. This CDR3 has 13 amino acids. Authors' data handling: Estimation of nucleated cell counts relied on the amplification of reference gene primers. The repertoire was sequenced with immunoSEQ multiplex PCR; TCRdb's copy has only in-frame clones and lacks some. D and trimming come from the DNA, and the V and J calls and clone size come from that table. The sample lists 150,000 to 200,000 clones, around 86% occurring once. The receptor was derived from a man in his fifties or sixties with active or convalescent COVID-19. Sequenced material: peripheral blood. The J gene is TRBJ1-5, the V gene TRBV29-1; D perhaps matches TRBD1 (5 bases). CDR3 residues: CSVDAGGGQPQHF. In DNA, the CDR3 is TGCAGCGTTGATGCGGGGGGTGGTCAGCCCCAGCATTTT.